The clone carrying this T cell receptor (beta chain) was detected ten times or more. Disease duration was under 3 months in the ophthalmopathy patients, who also had a Clinical Activity Score of at least 3 and a NOSPECS grade of at least 4. Around 10 ml fresh peripheral blood yielded the PBMCs. The source material, RNA transcripts, was used to amplify TCR beta CDR3 regions. The HTBI primer set drove a first-round RT-PCR of the TCR CDR3. Each CDR3 protein gets one entry after TCRdb re-called the multiplex PCR reads with MiXCR. The table lists fewer than 650,000 distinct CDR3 sequences, 13% to 15% of them singletons. The data originate from a study of T cells in Graves' hyperthyroidism and ophthalmopathy. Background on the study: Prior to any treatment, at the point of initial diagnosis, peripheral blood was collected.

The germline V gene encodes CDR1 SQVTM and CDR2 ANQGSEA. The CDR3 is 15 residues long. The trim removed 1 base at V and 0 bases at J, leaving 3 bases unmatched. The TCR was taken from a woman between 18 and 29 years old with Graves' ophthalmopathy. The genes are TRBV29-1 and TRBJ2-7, with 10 bases lining up with TRBD1. Sequencing used blood. This CDR3 is CSVEGQGAYSYEQYF. In nucleotides, the CDR3 is TGCAGCGTTGAAGGACAGGGGGCGTACTCCTACGAGCAGTACTTC.